This TCR beta chain was recorded in a study of shared clonotypes between healthy human individuals. Study information: A couple of female and a few male donors aged 18 to 49 were enrolled.

The run depth of the assay was deep. Method: immunoSEQ multiplex PCR; TCRdb's copy keeps in-frame clones and lacks some. The table shows some 2,100,000 clones, with approximately 94% occurring only once. Cells designated naive CD8 were CD45RO-negative and were positively selected for CCR7, with terminally differentiated effector memory CD45RA+ cells excluded. CDR3 length: 15 amino acids. Germline V gene lookup returns CDR1 SGHAT and CDR2 FQNNGV. V dropped 4 bases and J dropped 5 bases, with 16 bases sitting between them. The TCR sequence derives from a man between 18 and 29 years old in good health. Some clones in this sample may be carry-over from other donors' samples. Sequencing was done on a sample of naive CD8+ T cells from PBMCs. V gene TRBV11-2 combines with J gene TRBJ2-3; D is perhaps TRBD2 (6 bases). Here the CDR3 reads CASSYRLGSVDTQYF. Here the CDR3 DNA reads TGTGCCAGCAGCTACCGACTAGGTTCGGTAGATACGCAGTATTTT.